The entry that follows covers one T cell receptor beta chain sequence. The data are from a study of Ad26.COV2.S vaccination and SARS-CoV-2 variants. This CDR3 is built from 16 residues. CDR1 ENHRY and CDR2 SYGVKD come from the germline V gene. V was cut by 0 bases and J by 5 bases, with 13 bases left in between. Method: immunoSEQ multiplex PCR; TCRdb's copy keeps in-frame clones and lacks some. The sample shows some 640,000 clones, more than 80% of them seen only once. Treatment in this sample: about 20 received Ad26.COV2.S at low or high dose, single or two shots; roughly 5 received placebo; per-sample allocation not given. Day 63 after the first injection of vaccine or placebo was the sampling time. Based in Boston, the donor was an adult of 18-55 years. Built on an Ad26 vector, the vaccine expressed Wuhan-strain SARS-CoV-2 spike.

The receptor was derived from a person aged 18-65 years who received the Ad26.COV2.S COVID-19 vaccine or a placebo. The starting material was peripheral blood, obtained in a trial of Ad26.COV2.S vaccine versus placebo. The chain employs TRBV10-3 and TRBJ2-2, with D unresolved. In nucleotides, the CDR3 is TGTGCCATCAGTGAGTCGTCGCTAGTAGGGACCGGGGAGCTGTTTTTT. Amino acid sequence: CAISESSLVGTGELFF.